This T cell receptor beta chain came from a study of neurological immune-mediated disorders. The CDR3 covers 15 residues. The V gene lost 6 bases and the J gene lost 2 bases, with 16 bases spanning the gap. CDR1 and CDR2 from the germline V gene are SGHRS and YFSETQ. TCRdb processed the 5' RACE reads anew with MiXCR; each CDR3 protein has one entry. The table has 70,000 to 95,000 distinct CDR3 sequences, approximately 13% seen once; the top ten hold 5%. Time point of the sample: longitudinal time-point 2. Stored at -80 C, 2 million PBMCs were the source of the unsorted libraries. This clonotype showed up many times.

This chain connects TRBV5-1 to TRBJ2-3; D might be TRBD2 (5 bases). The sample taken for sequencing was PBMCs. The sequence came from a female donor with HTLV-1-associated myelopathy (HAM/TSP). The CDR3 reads CASTGGGNPTDTQYF. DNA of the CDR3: TGCGCCAGCACGGGCGGAGGTAATCCCACAGATACGCAGTATTTT.